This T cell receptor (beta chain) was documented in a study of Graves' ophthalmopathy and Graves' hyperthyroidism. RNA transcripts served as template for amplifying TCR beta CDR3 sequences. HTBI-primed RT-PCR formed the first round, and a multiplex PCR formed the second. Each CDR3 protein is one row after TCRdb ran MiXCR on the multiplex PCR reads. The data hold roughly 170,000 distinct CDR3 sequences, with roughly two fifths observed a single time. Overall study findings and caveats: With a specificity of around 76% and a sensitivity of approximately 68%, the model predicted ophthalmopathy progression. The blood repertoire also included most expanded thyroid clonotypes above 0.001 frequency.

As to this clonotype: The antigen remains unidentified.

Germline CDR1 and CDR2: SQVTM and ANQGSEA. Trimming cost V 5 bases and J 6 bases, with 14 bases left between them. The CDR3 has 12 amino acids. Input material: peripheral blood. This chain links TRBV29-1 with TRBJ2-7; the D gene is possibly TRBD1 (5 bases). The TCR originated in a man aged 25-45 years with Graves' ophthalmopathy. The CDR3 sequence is CSVRVWGFEQYF. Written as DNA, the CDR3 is TGCAGCGTTCGGGTGTGGGGCTTCGAGCAGTACTTC.